Listed below are T cell receptor beta chains from one sample, sequenced in a study of early T cells in non-severe SARS-CoV-2 infection. TCRdb passed the 5' RACE reads through MiXCR, listing each CDR3 protein once. The table includes more than 75,000 distinct CDR3 sequences, 12% to 15% detected once. Sample: whole blood. These receptors all come from an adult who was a healthcare worker with PCR-confirmed SARS-CoV-2 infection or an uninfected control (not recorded which). Both conserved end residues are part of each CDR3. Fields, in order: clone size, J gene, V gene, D gene, CDR3 protein, CDR3 DNA. D genes are given only for firm matches. Rows may omit the clone size; those that give it use once, few, many or a size class.

>few|TRBJ2-5|TRBV28|.
CASSLSTDTIQETQYF
TGTGCCAGCAGTTTATCAACTGACACGATACAAGAGACCCAGTACTTC
>.|TRBJ1-1|TRBV5-1|.
CASSLGTDTEAFF
TGCGCCAGCAGCTTGGGGACGGACACTGAAGCTTTCTTT
>many|TRBJ1-2|TRBV6-6|TRBD1
CASSYQGATGGAGGYTF
TGTGCCAGCAGTTACCAGGGGGCGACAGGGGGCGCGGGTGGCTACACCTTC
>few|TRBJ2-5|TRBV18|.
CASSIDRNQETQYF
TGTGCCAGCTCAATCGACAGGAATCAAGAGACCCAGTACTTC
>.|TRBJ1-5|TRBV20-1|.
CSAAFGGGNQPQHF
TGCAGTGCGGCCTTTGGGGGAGGCAATCAGCCCCAGCATTTT
>few|TRBJ2-7|TRBV5-4|TRBD1
CASSLGWDRAYEQYF
TGTGCCAGCAGCTTGGGCTGGGACAGGGCCTACGAGCAGTACTTC
>large|TRBJ1-2|TRBV28|.
CASSLGDSGYTF
TGTGCCAGCAGTCTAGGGGATAGTGGCTACACCTTC
>many|TRBJ1-1|TRBV7-2|.
CASSLAVEAFF
TGTGCCAGCAGCTTAGCGGTTGAAGCTTTCTTT
>.|TRBJ2-7|TRBV15|.
CATSRELPSSYEQYF
TGTGCCACCAGCAGAGAGCTCCCGAGCTCCTACGAGCAGTACTTC
>many|TRBJ1-1|TRBV12-3/TRBV12-4|.
CASSLREVTEAFF
TGTGCCAGCAGTTTAAGGGAAGTGACTGAAGCTTTCTTT
>few|TRBJ2-2|TRBV20-1|.
CSASGAGGTGELFF
TGCAGTGCTAGCGGGGCCGGGGGCACCGGGGAGCTGTTTTTT
>many|TRBJ2-3|TRBV6-2/TRBV6-3|.
CASSYRAGADTQYF
TGTGCCAGCAGTTACAGGGCAGGGGCAGATACGCAGTATTTT
>.|TRBJ1-1|TRBV6-5|.
CASITAGHSNTEAFF
TGTGCCAGTATTACCGCGGGGCACTCGAACACTGAAGCTTTCTTT
>many|TRBJ1-4|TRBV4-1|TRBD1
CASSQRGTGNEKLFF
TGCGCCAGCAGCCAAAGAGGGACAGGGAACGAAAAACTGTTTTTT
>.|TRBJ2-1|TRBV12-3/TRBV12-4|.
CASRKQGTYNEQFF
TGTGCCAGCAGAAAACAGGGCACCTACAATGAGCAGTTCTTC
>few|TRBJ1-2|TRBV20-1|.
CSANTVNYGYTF
TGCAGTGCTAACACAGTAAACTATGGCTACACCTTC
>.|TRBJ1-5|TRBV19|.
CASSHPRHYSNQPQHF
TGTGCCAGTAGTCACCCACGGCACTATAGCAATCAGCCCCAGCATTTT
>few|TRBJ1-1|TRBV28|.
CASSPRVRTEAFF
TGTGCCAGCAGTCCCAGGGTTAGGACTGAAGCTTTCTTT
>few|TRBJ1-6|TRBV12-3/TRBV12-4|.
CASSFGPDSPLHF
TGTGCCAGCAGTTTCGGTCCAGATTCACCCCTCCACTTT
>many|TRBJ2-2|TRBV18|.
CASSPQNTGELFF
TGTGCCAGCTCACCCCAGAACACCGGGGAGCTGTTTTTT
>.|TRBJ2-2|TRBV27|.
CASSIINTGELFF
TGTGCCAGCAGTATCATTAACACCGGGGAGCTGTTTTTT
>many|TRBJ2-1|TRBV4-3|TRBD2
CASSQALGLAGDNEQFF
TGCGCCAGCAGCCAAGCATTAGGGCTAGCGGGGGATAATGAGCAGTTCTTC
>few|TRBJ1-5|TRBV19|.
CASSPGVHQPQHF
TGTGCCAGTAGCCCAGGGGTCCATCAGCCCCAGCATTTT
>few|TRBJ2-3|TRBV27|.
CASSLIFTDTQYF
TGTGCCAGCAGTTTAATTTTTACAGATACGCAGTATTTT
>.|TRBJ1-2|TRBV7-9|.
CASSLEDLEGEGYTF
TGTGCCAGCAGCTTGGAAGATTTGGAGGGAGAGGGCTACACCTTC
>many|TRBJ2-1|TRBV4-3|TRBD2
CASSPTASGGYEQFF
TGCGCCAGCAGCCCCACCGCTAGCGGGGGTTATGAGCAGTTCTTC
>few|TRBJ1-1|TRBV18|.
CASSPLGDTEAFF
TGTGCCAGCTCACCCCTGGGGGACACTGAAGCTTTCTTT
>few|TRBJ2-6|TRBV6-2/TRBV6-3|.
CASSRHPSGANVLTF
TGTGCCAGCAGTCGCCACCCCTCTGGGGCCAACGTCCTGACTTTC
>few|TRBJ2-3|TRBV2|.
CASSQRGERFQYTDTQYF
TGTGCCAGCAGCCAAAGGGGGGAGCGATTTCAATACACAGATACGCAGTATTTT
>few|TRBJ2-3|TRBV4-3|TRBD2
CASSHDGLAGTGDTQYF
TGCGCCAGCAGCCATGATGGACTAGCGGGGACCGGGGATACGCAGTATTTT
>few|TRBJ1-1|TRBV12-3/TRBV12-4|.
CASSPLTRGLNTEAFF
TGTGCCAGCAGTCCCCTCACTCGAGGTTTGAACACTGAAGCTTTCTTT
>many|TRBJ2-1|TRBV10-3|TRBD2
CAIGLRGSYNEQFF
TGTGCCATCGGTTTGCGGGGGAGTTACAATGAGCAGTTCTTC
>many|TRBJ2-1|TRBV10-3|.
CAISEGGGYNEQFF
TGTGCCATCAGTGAGGGAGGGGGGTACAATGAGCAGTTCTTC
>.|TRBJ2-2|TRBV7-2|TRBD1
CASSPRGTGVTNTGELFF
TGTGCCAGCAGCCCCCGAGGGACAGGGGTCACGAACACCGGGGAGCTGTTTTTT
>few|TRBJ2-2|TRBV9|TRBD2
CASSERTSMAGELFF
TGTGCCAGCAGCGAGAGGACTAGCATGGCCGGGGAGCTGTTTTTT
>many|TRBJ1-4|TRBV28|.
CASSLLGQFLNEKLFF
TGTGCCAGCAGTTTATTGGGCCAGTTCCTCAATGAAAAACTGTTTTTT
>few|TRBJ2-7|TRBV5-1|.
CASSLGGVGEQYF
TGCGCCAGCAGCCTGGGTGGGGTTGGCGAGCAGTACTTC
>few|TRBJ1-2|TRBV7-2|.
CASSLGRDNYGYTF
TGTGCCAGCAGCTTAGGCCGGGACAACTATGGCTACACCTTC
>few|TRBJ2-1|TRBV15|TRBD1
CATSRGTGNSYNEQFF
TGTGCCACCAGCAGAGGGACAGGGAATTCCTACAATGAGCAGTTCTTC
>.|TRBJ2-3|TRBV11-2|.
CASSLFRWDTQYF
TGTGCCAGCAGCTTATTCAGATGGGATACGCAGTATTTT
>.|TRBJ1-5|TRBV6-2/TRBV6-3|TRBD1
CASSTDRGRQPQHF
TGTGCCAGCAGTACGGACAGGGGGCGTCAGCCCCAGCATTTT
>.|TRBJ1-2|TRBV29-1|TRBD1
CSVDPDRGLYGYTF
TGCAGCGTTGACCCCGACAGGGGGTTGTATGGCTACACCTTC
>few|TRBJ2-2|TRBV7-6|.
CASSLNYPTGELFF
TGTGCCAGCAGCTTAAACTACCCCACCGGGGAGCTGTTTTTT
>many|TRBJ2-5|TRBV7-2|.
CASSSRTQKTQYF
TGTGCCAGCAGCTCACGGACGCAGAAGACCCAGTACTTC
>.|TRBJ2-1|TRBV11-2|TRBD2
CASSLLAGGRNEQFF
TGTGCCAGCAGCTTACTAGCGGGGGGGCGGAATGAGCAGTTCTTC
>many|TRBJ2-1|TRBV6-5|TRBD2
CATTGGYNEQFF
TGTGCCACCACGGGAGGGTACAATGAGCAGTTCTTC
>many|TRBJ1-2|TRBV19|TRBD1
CASSSTGTANYGYTF
TGTGCCAGTAGTAGCACCGGGACAGCTAACTATGGCTACACCTTC
>few|TRBJ1-1|TRBV27|.
CASSSRTNTEAFF
TGTGCCAGCAGTTCCAGGACCAACACTGAAGCTTTCTTT
>.|TRBJ2-5|TRBV9|TRBD2
CASSVGLAGTYQETQYF
TGTGCCAGCAGCGTAGGACTAGCGGGGACCTACCAAGAGACCCAGTACTTC